This record covers a single T cell receptor (beta chain). This sample is drawn from a study of identical twins. TCRdb called the 5' RACE reads again in MiXCR, with one record for every CDR3 protein. The sample contains 420,000 or so distinct CDR3 sequences, roughly 20% of which appear only once. Germline V gene sequence: CDR1 MNHEY, CDR2 SVGEGT. This CDR3 comprises 12 residues. The ends were cut back, 1 base at V and 6 bases at J, with 5 bases in the middle. Sequenced sample: naive T cells sorted from blood. This chain links TRBV6-2 or TRBV6-3 with TRBJ2-3; D unclear. The TCR originated in a man aged 50 to 59 in good health. The CDR3 here is CASSYWSDTQYF. In DNA, the CDR3 is TGTGCCAGCAGTTACTGGTCTGATACGCAGTATTTT.